Shown below are 31 T cell receptor beta chains from a single sample sequenced in a study of CD8+CD57+ T cells in acquired aplastic anemia (dated by TCRdb to between 2017 and 2018). Instrument on record: Illumina HiSeq 2000. TCR beta VDJ combination and CDR3 sequence profiling used genomic DNA as the template. The public reads were quality trimmed at Q25 with fastp and then assembled into clones with MiXCR by TCRdb, keeping productive beta chains. Rows are unified per CDR3 protein, each entry keeping the most common DNA and genes. Across this sample there are roughly 160,000 distinct CDR3 sequences, with 60% to 70% seen only once. The leading ten clones occupy under 50% of the sample. Sequenced sample: sorted CD4+, CD8+, or CD8+CD57+ T cells (not recorded which) from PBMCs. The receptors derive from a human donor in good health.

This sequence joins TRBV5-1 and TRBJ1-5; D gene uncertain. CDR3 length equals 13 residues. V was cut by 4 bases and J by 7 bases, with 12 bases left in between. Germline lookup yields CDR1 SGHRS and CDR2 YFSETQ. For the CDR3, the DNA is TGCGCCAGCAGCCCCGAGGGATGGCAGCCCCAGCATTTT. This codes for CASSPEGWQPQHF.

The chain uses TRBV7-9 and TRBJ2-5; D call uncertain. V was pared by 1 base and J by 7 bases, with 10 bases between. Germline CDR1 is SEHNR and CDR2 is FQNEAQ (reference sequence). The CDR3 loop spans 13 amino acids. The CDR3 spells CASSLGLDGTQYF. CDR3 coding DNA: TGTGCCAGCAGCTTAGGGCTAGATGGGACCCAGTACTTC.

This clonotype occurred a few times. The V call is TRBV19, the J call TRBJ1-2; 10 bases match TRBD1. The CDR3 contains 14 residues. Germline V CDR1 and CDR2: LNHDA, SQIVND (reference sequence). J was trimmed by 8 bases and V by 6 bases; bases with no gene match: 9. The CDR3 DNA reads TGTGCCAGTAGCCTTAGACAGGGGGCGCAAGGCTACACCTTC. Protein: CASSLRQGAQGYTF.

As DNA, the CDR3 is TGTGCCAGCAGCTTAGCCGCTAGCGGAGCCTACGAGCAGTACTTC. Amino acids: CASSLAASGAYEQYF. The chain employs TRBV7-2 and TRBJ2-7; 7 bases are a match to TRBD2. This CDR3 comprises 15 residues. The J segment lost 2 bases and the V segment lost 0 bases, leaving 4 bases of the junction unmatched. Germline V gene lookup returns CDR1 SGHTA and CDR2 FQGNSA.

V and J are TRBV20-1 and TRBJ2-5; possible D gene TRBD2, 5 bases. Germline V gives CDR1 DFQATT, CDR2 SNEGSKA (reference sequence). This CDR3 contains 12 residues. V dropped 1 base and J dropped 5 bases, with 8 bases sitting between them. This CDR3 is CSARGTGETQYF. For the CDR3, the DNA is TGCAGTGCTAGAGGGACGGGGGAGACCCAGTACTTC.

The genes are TRBV5-5 and TRBJ1-6, with D tentatively TRBD1 (6 bases). In germline, CDR1 is SGHKS, CDR2 YYEKEE (reference sequence). V was shortened by 2 bases and J by 9 bases, with 9 bases between the two germline ends. The CDR3 is 13 amino acids. CDR3 region: CASSLQGGSPLHF. CDR3 bases: TGTGCCAGCAGCTTACAGGGAGGTTCACCCCTCCACTTT.

This clonotype was picked up a small number of times. The genes are TRBV7-9 and TRBJ2-2; perhaps TRBD2 as D (6 bases). This CDR3 is 16 amino acids long. The germline V gene has CDR1 SEHNR and CDR2 FQNEAQ (reference sequence). V dropped 1 base and J dropped 0 bases, with 9 bases sitting between them. The CDR3 DNA is TGTGCCAGCAGCTTAGGATCGGGAGCGAACACCGGGGAGCTGTTTTTT. Its protein product is CASSLGSGANTGELFF.

This rearrangement joins TRBV24-1 to TRBJ1-2; TRBD1 aligns across 8 bases. V lost 4 bases, J lost 4 bases, and 4 bases stayed unmatched. Germline CDR1 reads KGHDR; CDR2 reads SFDVKD. This CDR3 region has 14 residues. For the CDR3, the DNA is TGTGCCACCAGTGACGGGACAGGTCTCTATGGCTACACCTTC. Translation: CATSDGTGLYGYTF.

The chain has TRBV9 and TRBJ2-5; 7 bases are a match to TRBD1. The CDR3 extends over 16 amino acids. V lost 0 bases to trimming and J lost 10 bases; unmatched junction nucleotides: 15. CDR1 is SGDLS and CDR2 is YYNGEE in the germline V gene. The chain's CDR3 is CASSVAPGRQGHHQYF. The CDR3 nucleotides read TGTGCCAGCAGCGTAGCCCCTGGGAGACAGGGTCACCACCAGTACTTC. Filled out from reference TRBV9 and TRBJ2-5, the complete variable domain reads DSGVTQTPKHLITATGQRVTLRCSPRSGDLSVYWYQQSLDQGLQFLIQYYNGEERAKGNILERFSAQQFPDLHSELNLSSLELGDSALYFCASSVAPGRQGHHQYFGPGTRLLVL.

The J gene is TRBJ2-7, the V gene TRBV2; 7 bases are shared with TRBD1. Losses at the gene ends were 6 bases for V and 0 bases for J; bases not matched to a gene: 2. CDR1 and CDR2 from the germline V gene are SNHLY and FYNNEI. The CDR3 is made up of 13 amino acids. In nucleotides, the CDR3 is TGTGCCAGCAGGGGGACAGACTCCTACGAGCAGTACTTC. It specifies CASRGTDSYEQYF.

The chain employs TRBV7-8 and TRBJ2-7, with D perhaps TRBD2 (6 bases). Germline values: CDR1 SGHVS, CDR2 FQNEAQ. CDR3 length: 16 residues. V was cut by 4 bases and J by 5 bases, with 21 bases left in between. The CDR3 DNA is TGTGCCAGCAGCTCAATAACTAGGGAGGCTGGTAACGAGCAGTACTTC. It translates to CASSSITREAGNEQYF. Looking up the rest from reference TRBV7-8 and TRBJ2-7 gives the full variable domain: GAGVSQSPRYKVAKRGQDVALRCDPISGHVSLFWYQQALGQGPEFLTYFQNEAQLDKSGLPSDRFFAERPEGSVSTLKIQRTQQEDSAVYLCASSSITREAGNEQYFGPGTRLTVT.

This clonotype was seen a single time. Mismatch with germline at one junction end may stem from a read error. DNA of the CDR3: TGTTCCAGTAGCGTAACTACAGGGGCTGAAGCTTTCTTT. Translating gives CSSSVTTGAEAFF. The chain has TRBV19 and TRBJ1-1, with TRBD1 identical over 7 bases. The V gene's germline CDR1 is LNHDA and CDR2 SQIVND (reference sequence). The CDR3 totals 13 residues.

This chain uses TRBV20-1 with TRBJ1-2; D unclear. Trimming cost V 4 bases and J 4 bases, with 7 bases left between them. The CDR3 extends over 11 amino acids. Germline CDR1 and CDR2: DFQATT and SNEGSKA (reference sequence). As DNA, the CDR3 is TGCAGTGCTATGGATGCCTATGGCTACACCTTC. As protein: CSAMDAYGYTF.

This clonotype was recorded a few times. The chain links TRBV29-1 to TRBJ1-4; 7 bases agree with TRBD1. This CDR3 contains 14 residues. Trimming at V came to 2 bases and at J to 8 bases, leaving 8 bases not matched to a gene. Germline V gene sequence: CDR1 SQVTM, CDR2 ANQGSEA. The CDR3 reads CSVEIGQAPEKLFF. For the CDR3, the DNA is TGCAGCGTTGAAATAGGACAGGCCCCCGAAAAACTGTTTTTT.

This clonotype was counted between two and nine times. CDR3 in DNA: TGCGCCAGCAGTGAGTCGACGGCTAGCGGGAGGTGGGAGACCCAGTACTTC. It translates to CASSESTASGRWETQYF. J is TRBJ2-5 and V is TRBV10-1, with 11 nucleotides matching TRBD2. Trimming took 0 bases from V and 5 from J; bases not matched to a gene: 8. Germline assignment: CDR1 WNHNN and CDR2 SYGVQD (reference sequence). The CDR3 is 17 residues long.

The gene calls are TRBV7-2 and TRBJ2-3; TRBD1 is a possible D gene (5 bases). The CDR3 is made up of 14 amino acids. The V end lost 6 bases, the J end lost 0 bases, and 10 bases lay between the germline ends. The germline V gene has CDR1 SGHTA and CDR2 FQGNSA. The CDR3, as DNA: TGTGCCAGCAGTTCAGGGTATAGCACAGATACGCAGTATTTT. The encoded protein is CASSSGYSTDTQYF.

Details on this clonotype: At one of its ends the junction is not consistent with the germline gene, which may arise from a read error. V usage is TRBV5-6 and J usage is TRBJ2-3; D is perhaps TRBD1 (5 bases). The CDR3 totals 14 residues. Per germline, CDR1 SGHDT and CDR2 YYEEEE. CDR3 sequence: CASSDGQGADTQYF. CDR3 nucleotide sequence: TGTGCCAGCAGTGACGGGCAGGGTGCAGATACGCAGTATTTC.

The chain joins TRBV24-1 to TRBJ2-1; D possibly matches TRBD1 or TRBD2 (5 bases each). Trimming shortened V by 12 bases and J by 3 bases, and 14 bases separated the two germline ends. This CDR3 is built from 13 residues. Germline CDR1 and CDR2: KGHDR and SFDVKD. The CDR3 sequence is CASAGDGYNEQFF. CDR3 nucleotide sequence: TGTGCCTCCGCCGGGGACGGCTACAATGAGCAGTTCTTC.

This chain joins TRBV2 and TRBJ2-7; D remains ambiguous. Germline CDR1 is SNHLY and CDR2 is FYNNEI. There are 12 residues in the CDR3. Trimming took 5 bases from V and 2 from J, leaving 7 bases between them. The CDR3 DNA sequence: TGTGCCAGCAGTACTTACACCTACGAGCAGTACTTC. This gives the protein CASSTYTYEQYF. Variable domain in full (rest from reference TRBV2 and TRBJ2-7): EPEVTQTPSHQVTQMGQEVILRCVPISNHLYFYWYRQILGQKVEFLVSFYNNEISEKSEIFDDQFSVERPDGSNFTLKIRSTKLEDSAMYFCASSTYTYEQYFGPGTRLTVT.

The gene calls are TRBV6-2 or TRBV6-3 and TRBJ1-1; maybe TRBD1 (6 bases). Between the trimmed V and J ends, which lost 5 bases and 3 bases, there was a span of 10 bases. The CDR3 is made up of 13 amino acids. Germline V gene sequence: CDR1 MNHEY, CDR2 SVGEGT. The CDR3 DNA follows: TGTGCCAGCAGTACAGGGAGACACACTGAAGCTTTCTTT. Translation gives CASSTGRHTEAFF.

V gene TRBV19 combines with J gene TRBJ2-7, with D perhaps TRBD1 (6 bases). V was pared by 3 bases and J by 7 bases, with 7 bases between. Germline V gene sequence: CDR1 LNHDA, CDR2 SQIVND (reference sequence). The CDR3 totals 11 residues. CDR3 loop: CASSIDREQYF. Written as DNA, the CDR3 is TGTGCCAGTAGTATCGACAGGGAGCAGTACTTC.

A word on this clonotype: A much larger clone lies a single base off, so this may be a read error. The V call is TRBV7-9, the J call TRBJ1-1; the D is unclear. V lost 4 bases, J lost 4 bases, and 25 bases lay in between. Germline V CDR1 and CDR2: SEHNR, FQNEAQ (reference sequence). The length of the CDR3 is 18 residues. CDR3 sequence reads: CASSSTDVQDRGSTEAFF. The CDR3 DNA is TGTGCCAGCAGCTCAACCGATGTTCAGGACCGGGGAAGCACTGAAGCTTTCTTT. Full variable domain (missing parts from reference TRBV7-9 and TRBJ1-1): DTGVSQNPRHKITKRGQNVTFRCDPISEHNRLYWYRQTLGQGPEFLTYFQNEAQLEKSRLLSDRFSAERPKGSFSTLEIQRTEQGDSAMYLCASSSTDVQDRGSTEAFFGQGTRLTVV.

V gene TRBV27 combines with J gene TRBJ2-1; TRBD1 is a possible D gene (5 bases). The CDR3 is 12 amino acids. The V gene's germline CDR1 is MNHEY and CDR2 SMNVEV (reference sequence). Trimming stripped 6 bases from V and 8 bases from J, with 11 bases between. Here the CDR3 reads CASSPDTDEQFF. The CDR3 DNA follows: TGTGCCAGCAGCCCGGACACCGATGAGCAGTTCTTC.

The chain links TRBV7-8 to TRBJ1-5; a possible D gene is TRBD1 (5 bases). The CDR3 spans 14 residues. The V end lost 1 base, the J end lost 5 bases, and 9 bases lay between the germline ends. Looked up from germline, CDR1 is SGHVS and CDR2 is FQNEAQ. The DNA for the CDR3 is TGTGCCAGCAGCTTAGGACAGAGCGATCAGCCCCAGCATTTT. Translation: CASSLGQSDQPQHF. The full variable domain, completed using reference TRBV7-8 and TRBJ1-5, is GAGVSQSPRYKVAKRGQDVALRCDPISGHVSLFWYQQALGQGPEFLTYFQNEAQLDKSGLPSDRFFAERPEGSVSTLKIQRTQQEDSAVYLCASSLGQSDQPQHFGDGTRLSIL.

The chain uses TRBV7-9 and TRBJ1-1; D is uncertain. The CDR3 consists of 12 residues. Trimming left V 8 bases short and J 2 bases short, with 9 bases between. Per the germline V gene, CDR1 is SEHNR and CDR2 is FQNEAQ (reference sequence). DNA for the CDR3: TGTGCCAGCCAGAGGGTTAACACTGAAGCTTTCTTT. It translates to CASQRVNTEAFF.

The chain recombines TRBV7-9 with TRBJ2-1; the match to TRBD2 covers 16 bases. Germline CDR1 SEHNR, CDR2 FQNEAQ (reference sequence). The CDR3 extends over 17 amino acids. V shed 6 bases and J 10 bases; nucleotides not matched to a gene: 12. As DNA, the CDR3 is TGTGCCAGCAGGACCGGAACCGGGACTAGCGGGAGGGCCGAGCAGTTCTTC. As protein: CASRTGTGTSGRAEQFF.

The chain is built from TRBV7-6 and TRBJ2-7, with D perhaps matching TRBD2 (6 bases). The V end was cut by 1 base, the J end by 7 bases, with 8 bases between. CDR1 and CDR2 from the germline V gene are SGHVS and FNYEAQ. The CDR3 runs 12 residues. CDR3 loop: CASSLGGEEQYF. In DNA, the CDR3 is TGTGCCAGCAGCTTAGGGGGGGAAGAGCAGTACTTC.

The chain joins TRBV20-1 to TRBJ2-3; 9 bases agree with TRBD2. Germline V CDR1 and CDR2: DFQATT, SNEGSKA (reference sequence). The CDR3 consists of 14 residues. J gave up 2 bases and V 5 bases, and 5 bases lay outside the gene matches. In DNA form, the CDR3 reads TGCAGTGCTCACAGCGGGAGGTCCACAGATACGCAGTATTTT. Its protein product is CSAHSGRSTDTQYF.

At least ten counts were recorded for this clonotype. The chain joins TRBV9 to TRBJ2-7, with TRBD2 as a possible D gene (6 bases). The V gene lost 2 bases and the J gene lost 0 bases, with 9 bases spanning the gap. The CDR3 has 14 residues. Germline-derived CDR1 and CDR2 are SGDLS and YYNGEE. CDR3 sequence reads: CASSVDGSSYEQYF. DNA for the CDR3: TGTGCCAGCAGCGTGGACGGGAGCTCCTACGAGCAGTACTTC.

The rearrangement uses TRBV11-3 and TRBJ2-3; 9 nucleotides agree with TRBD1. V lost 5 bases to trimming and J lost 5 bases; unmatched junction nucleotides: 11. The CDR3 is made up of 16 amino acids. Germline V gene data show CDR1 as SGHNT and CDR2 as YENEEA. The CDR3 nucleotides read TGTGCCAGCAGCCTGACCAACAGGGGGCGCGTAGATACGCAGTATTTT. It yields the protein CASSLTNRGRVDTQYF.

This clonotype came up once. The chain links TRBV7-3 to TRBJ2-1; D may be TRBD1 or TRBD2 (5 bases each). The CDR3 consists of 12 residues. Germline CDR1 reads SGHTA; CDR2 reads FQGTGA. The V end lost 4 bases, the J end lost 13 bases, and 14 bases lay between the germline ends. This CDR3 is CASSSEPGPQFF. The CDR3 DNA follows: TGTGCCAGCAGCTCCGAACCGGGGCCCCAGTTCTTC.